Shown below are 9 T cell receptor beta chains from a single sample sequenced in a study of T cells expressing NK-cell markers. TCRdb reprocessed the 5' RACE reads, with one entry per CDR3 protein and no DNA. The sample includes some 440,000 distinct CDR3 sequences. What was sequenced was blood T cells: a sorted CD56 or NKG2C T cell subset, CD4+ or CD8+ T cells, or bulk PBMC T cells (not recorded which). These receptors all stem from a woman in her fifties or sixties in good health.

The chain has TRBV12-3 or TRBV12-4 and TRBJ2-3; TCRdb picks TRBD2, but there is no DNA to check that call. The CDR3 has 15 residues. The CDR3 sequence is CASSTSGAAGDTQYF.

V usage is TRBV12-3 or TRBV12-4 and J usage is TRBJ2-7; TCRdb's assignment of TRBD1 cannot be checked, as there is no DNA. The CDR3 extends over 15 amino acids. This chain's CDR3 is CASSLKDRGPYEQYF.

The chain employs TRBV20-1 and TRBJ2-1. The CDR3 runs to 15 residues. Looked up from germline, CDR1 is DFQATT and CDR2 is SNEGSKA (reference sequence). The CDR3 is CSARGPSDKHNEQFF.

The rearrangement links TRBV20-1 to TRBJ2-1; the TCRdb D gene call, TRBD2, has no DNA to confirm it. The CDR3 length is 15 residues. The V gene's germline CDR1 is DFQATT and CDR2 SNEGSKA (reference sequence). The CDR3 is CSAIPRLAGYNEQFF.

This chain joins TRBV7-2 and TRBJ2-1. CDR3 length: 14 residues. Per germline, CDR1 SGHTA and CDR2 FQGNSA. The CDR3 sequence: CASSPRTSLNEQFF.

The chain uses TRBV5-1 and TRBJ2-1. Germline V lookup: CDR1 SGHRS, CDR2 YFSETQ. The CDR3 is made up of 15 amino acids. CDR3 protein: CASSLAAYGYNEQFF. Full variable domain (rest looked up from reference TRBV5-1 and TRBJ2-1): KAGVTQTPRYLIKTRGQQVTLSCSPISGHRSVSWYQQTPGQGLQFLFEYFSETQRNKGNFPGRFSGRQFSNSRSEMNVSTLELGDSALYLCASSLAAYGYNEQFFGPGTRLTVL.

This chain links TRBV20-1 with TRBJ2-3; TCRdb proposes TRBD2, but this gene call is untestable without DNA. Germline-derived CDR1 and CDR2 are DFQATT and SNEGSKA (reference sequence). The CDR3 consists of 15 residues. CDR3 in amino acids: CSASWDFQVTDTQYF.

This chain connects TRBV20-1 to TRBJ2-7; TCRdb names TRBD2, which stays unverified in the absence of DNA. Germline CDR1 and CDR2: DFQATT and SNEGSKA (reference sequence). The CDR3 covers 15 residues. The CDR3 region is CSASFTRLATGEQYF.

The chain joins TRBV7-9 to TRBJ2-1; without DNA, the TCRdb call of TRBD2 cannot be checked. Per germline, CDR1 SEHNR and CDR2 FQNEAQ (reference sequence). The length of the CDR3 is 15 residues. CDR3: CASRRGLATYNEQFF.